One sample yielded the 29 T cell receptor beta chains listed below, sequenced in a study of blood T cell repertoires in COVID-19. The data were produced by immunoSEQ multiplex PCR, yet TCRdb's version contains in-frame clones alone and is incomplete. Of a few hundred thousand clones in the sample, over 80% were seen once. The sample consisted of peripheral blood. Source of these receptors: a human donor in a cohort sampled during active COVID-19.

The chain employs TRBV4-3 and TRBJ2-3, with 9 bases fitting TRBD2. V shed 3 bases and J 2 bases; nucleotides not matched to a gene: 3. Germline CDR1 LGHNA, CDR2 YSLEER. This CDR3 has 15 residues. CDR3 loop: CASSHIAGVTDTQYF. The CDR3 region has the DNA TGCGCCAGCAGCCACATAGCGGGAGTCACAGATACGCAGTATTTT.

The chain is built from TRBV7-2 and TRBJ2-5; TRBD2 might be the D (5 bases). Germline V gene sequence: CDR1 SGHTA, CDR2 FQGNSA. V was clipped by 2 bases and J by 5 bases, with 24 bases between them. There are 18 residues in the CDR3. The CDR3 nucleotides read TGTGCCAGCAGCTTACCGCCGAACACTAGTCCATTGAGGGAGACCCAGTACTTC. It codes for CASSLPPNTSPLRETQYF.

CDR3 sequence reads: CASSLPGPGGMNTEAFF. The DNA for the CDR3 is TGTGCCAGCAGCCTCCCCGGGCCAGGGGGGATGAACACTGAAGCTTTCTTT. This chain joins TRBV7-9 and TRBJ1-1, with 7 bases lining up with TRBD1. V gave up 5 bases and J gave up 0 bases; unmatched junction bases: 12. Per germline, CDR1 SEHNR and CDR2 FQNEAQ (reference sequence). This CDR3 has 17 residues.

V gene TRBV6-6 combines with J gene TRBJ1-2; D gene uncertain. There are 13 residues in the CDR3. Germline V gives CDR1 MNHNY, CDR2 SVGAGI (reference sequence). V lost 6 bases and J 8 bases, leaving 16 bases between the germline ends. The CDR3 loop is CASSPRVSLGYTF. The CDR3 DNA sequence: TGTGCCAGCAGCCCTCGAGTGAGCCTCGGCTACACCTTC.

This chain joins TRBV5-1 and TRBJ2-7; possibly TRBD2 for D (6 bases). Germline values: CDR1 SGHRS, CDR2 YFSETQ. V was trimmed by 0 bases and J by 2 bases, leaving 15 bases between them. This CDR3 has 16 amino acids. CDR3 DNA: TGCGCCAGCAGCTTGGCAGTTCGCGGGAAGACCTACGAGCAGTACTTC. It translates to CASSLAVRGKTYEQYF.

A remark on this clone: At one boundary the junction diverges from the germline segment, which might be a read error. The genes are TRBV18 and TRBJ2-3; D possibly corresponds to TRBD1 (7 bases). Germline V gives CDR1 KGHSH, CDR2 LQKENI. This CDR3 contains 12 residues. The CDR3 sequence: CASSRQGPTGDF. CDR3 in DNA: TGTGCCAGCTCCCGACAGGGCCCTACGGGAGATTTT.

This clone was detected only once. This chain joins TRBV7-3 and TRBJ2-1; 12 bases match TRBD2. Trimming at V came to 6 bases and at J to 6 bases, leaving 3 bases not matched to a gene. Germline CDR1 reads SGHTA; CDR2 reads FQGTGA. This CDR3 contains 14 residues. The CDR3 nucleotides read TGTGCCAGCAGTCTAGCGGGAGGGCCCAATGAGCAGTTCTTC. Protein: CASSLAGGPNEQFF.

This clone was counted only a few times. This sequence joins TRBV5-1 and TRBJ2-3; a possible D gene is TRBD1 (6 bases). Deletions cut 2 bases from V and 2 bases from J, with 9 bases between. The CDR3 consists of 14 residues. Germline CDR1 reads SGHRS; CDR2 reads YFSETQ. The CDR3 nucleotides are TGCGCCAGCAGCTTCAGGGGAACCACAGATACGCAGTATTTT. Its protein product is CASSFRGTTDTQYF.

The DNA of the CDR3 is TGTGCCAGCAGTTTCGAGCTGAGCACTGAAGCTTTCTTT. Its translation: CASSFELSTEAFF. The J gene is TRBJ1-1, the V gene TRBV12-3 or TRBV12-4; D is undetermined. V lost 3 bases and J 4 bases, leaving 9 bases between the germline ends. This CDR3 is 13 amino acids long.

The chain uses TRBV27 and TRBJ1-2; TRBD1 is a possible D gene (5 bases). Trimming took off 2 bases at V and 4 bases at J, with 17 bases between the two ends. Germline CDR1 MNHEY, CDR2 SMNVEV (reference sequence). CDR3 length: 16 amino acids. For the CDR3, the DNA is TGTGCCAGCAGTTTAGTAGGAAAGGGGAACCCCTATGGCTACACCTTC. Its protein is CASSLVGKGNPYGYTF.

The CDR3 sequence is CASSRTGGLPYEQYF. The DNA of the CDR3 is TGTGCCAGCAGTCGGACAGGGGGCCTTCCCTACGAGCAGTACTTC. The chain joins TRBV28 to TRBJ2-7, with 11 bases aligning to TRBD1. Germline V gives CDR1 MDHEN, CDR2 SYDVKM. The CDR3 length is 15 residues. The trim removed 5 bases at V and 2 bases at J, leaving 5 bases unmatched.

V is TRBV18 and J is TRBJ2-3; no clear D gene. Germline-derived CDR1 and CDR2 are KGHSH and LQKENI. V gave up 2 bases and J gave up 9 bases, with 9 bases separating them. This CDR3 comprises 12 residues. CDR3 DNA sequence: TGTGCCAGCTCACCAGATGAGAGGACGCAGTATTTT. This sequence encodes CASSPDERTQYF.

This rearrangement joins TRBV28 to TRBJ2-7; 7 bases align to TRBD1. CDR1 is MDHEN and CDR2 is SYDVKM in the germline V gene. V trimming: 5 bases; J trimming: 5 bases; junction bases outside the gene matches: 9. This CDR3 has 14 residues. CDR3 DNA: TGTGCCAGCAGTCTACAGGGGCCCCAGGACGAGCAGTACTTC. It is translated as CASSLQGPQDEQYF.

V is TRBV7-2 and J is TRBJ1-3; no firm D call. The germline V and J ends were trimmed by 0 bases and 0 bases, with 9 bases remaining between them. The germline V gene has CDR1 SGHTA and CDR2 FQGNSA. This CDR3 spans 16 amino acids. CDR3 sequence: CASSLAGGYSGNTIYF. The CDR3 region has the DNA TGTGCCAGCAGCTTAGCCGGCGGATACTCTGGAAACACCATATATTTT.

The chain combines TRBV9 with TRBJ2-1; TRBD1 aligns across 11 bases. The CDR3 has 16 residues. Germline assignment: CDR1 SGDLS and CDR2 YYNGEE. Germline trimming cut 0 bases from V and 6 bases from J; bases unmatched to any gene: 5. This CDR3 is CASSVGGQGGFNEQFF. DNA for the CDR3: TGTGCCAGCAGCGTAGGGGGACAGGGGGGCTTCAATGAGCAGTTCTTC.

The V call is TRBV6-2 or TRBV6-3, the J call TRBJ2-2; D is perhaps TRBD1 (5 bases). The germline V gene encodes CDR1 MNHEY and CDR2 SVGEGT. The CDR3 covers 13 residues. Trimming left V 5 bases short and J 5 bases short, with 9 bases between. CDR3 amino acids: CASSTRQTGELFF. The DNA of the CDR3 is TGTGCCAGCAGTACCCGACAGACCGGGGAGCTGTTTTTT.

This chain joins TRBV5-6 and TRBJ2-7, with TRBD1 matching 8 bases. This CDR3 has 15 amino acids. Losses at the gene ends were 4 bases for V and 6 bases for J; bases not matched to a gene: 12. Germline loops: CDR1 SGHDT, CDR2 YYEEEE. The CDR3 region is CASSPTGGVSGEQYF. The CDR3 DNA reads as TGTGCCAGCAGCCCTACAGGGGGAGTATCGGGCGAGCAGTACTTC. Based on the CDR3 plus reference TRBV5-6 and TRBJ2-7, the full variable domain is DAGVTQSPTHLIKTRGQQVTLRCSPKSGHDTVSWYQQALGQGPQFIFQYYEEEERQRGNFPDRFSGHQFPNYSSELNVNALLLGDSALYLCASSPTGGVSGEQYFGPGTRLTVT.

The chain is built from TRBV28 and TRBJ1-1, with a weak D call TRBD1 (5 bases). V was clipped by 2 bases and J by 1 base, with 8 bases between them. The CDR3 contains 14 residues. Looked up from germline, CDR1 is MDHEN and CDR2 is SYDVKM. The CDR3 nucleotides read TGTGCCAGCAGTTTAGTTACAGGGAACACTGAAGCTTTCTTT. Amino acid sequence: CASSLVTGNTEAFF.

The chain links TRBV23-1 to TRBJ2-5; no clear D. TRBV23-1 is recorded as an ORF, its role being uncertain. The CDR3 extends over 13 amino acids. V was cut by 5 bases and J by 1 base, with 8 bases left in between. CDR3 coding DNA: TGCGCCAGCAGTAAGCAGGTCCAAGAGACCCAGTACTTC. Its translation: CASSKQVQETQYF.

A few counts support this clone. The chain joins TRBV28 to TRBJ2-7; TRBD1 agrees at 12 bases. The CDR3 is 16 amino acids. Germline V gives CDR1 MDHEN, CDR2 SYDVKM. With V trimmed by 6 bases and J by 5 bases, 11 bases remained unmatched. The CDR3 DNA reads TGTGCCAGCAGGAATCCGGGACAGGGGGCGGGAAACGAGCAGTACTTC. Translated: CASRNPGQGAGNEQYF.

The rearrangement links TRBV2 to TRBJ2-7; maybe TRBD1 (6 bases). The CDR3 sequence is 13 residues long. Germline CDR1 is SNHLY and CDR2 is FYNNEI. Trimming removed 6 bases at V and 2 bases at J, with 11 bases between. The CDR3 nucleotides are TGTGCCAGCAGGCGGACAGCAGCCTACGAGCAGTACTTC. It encodes CASRRTAAYEQYF.

The chain has TRBV9 and TRBJ1-4, with a possible D match to TRBD1 (5 bases). V was shortened by 3 bases and J by 4 bases, with 10 bases between the two germline ends. CDR1 and CDR2 from the germline V gene are SGDLS and YYNGEE. The CDR3 length is 14 residues. The CDR3 bases are TGTGCCAGCAGCGCCGGACAAGTTAATGAAAAACTGTTTTTT. Its protein product is CASSAGQVNEKLFF.

The chain is built from TRBV27 and TRBJ2-1, with D possibly being TRBD2 (5 bases). The CDR3 covers 16 residues. Looked up from germline, CDR1 is MNHEY and CDR2 is SMNVEV (reference sequence). V was cut by 2 bases and J by 0 bases, with 11 bases left in between. CDR3 region: CASSLQASSSYNEQFF. CDR3 DNA: TGTGCCAGCAGTTTACAAGCTAGCAGCTCCTACAATGAGCAGTTCTTC.

The chain links TRBV7-2 to TRBJ1-4; TRBD1 agrees at 8 bases. The V segment lost 5 bases and the J segment 8 bases; nucleotides outside the gene matches: 10. The CDR3 sequence is 15 residues long. Germline V CDR1 and CDR2: SGHTA, FQGNSA. CDR3 residues: CASSPWDRKNEKLFF. The CDR3 DNA is TGTGCCAGCAGCCCTTGGGACAGGAAGAACGAAAAACTGTTTTTT.

The gene calls are TRBV5-5 and TRBJ2-7; 7 bases are a match to TRBD2. Germline loops: CDR1 SGHKS, CDR2 YYEKEE (reference sequence). V gave up 7 bases and J gave up 1 base; unmatched junction bases: 17. This CDR3 comprises 17 residues. CDR3: CASGPNSGGMRSYEQYF. Here the CDR3 DNA reads TGTGCCAGCGGCCCCAATTCCGGGGGGATGAGATCCTACGAGCAGTACTTC.

The chain combines TRBV11-2 with TRBJ2-5, with a weak D call TRBD1 (5 bases). This CDR3 spans 15 amino acids. The V and J ends lost 3 bases and 4 bases respectively, with 15 bases between them. Looked up from germline, CDR1 is SGHAT and CDR2 is FQNNGV. CDR3 in amino acids: CASSLRQLGPETQYF. CDR3 coding DNA: TGTGCCAGCAGCTTGCGACAGTTGGGGCCAGAGACCCAGTACTTC. Full variable domain (outside the CDR3, taken from reference TRBV11-2 and TRBJ2-5): EAGVAQSPRYKIIEKRQSVAFWCNPISGHATLYWYQQILGQGPKLLIQFQNNGVVDDSQLPKDRFSAERLKGVDSTLKIQPAKLEDSAVYLCASSLRQLGPETQYFGPGTRLLVL.

V usage is TRBV28 and J usage is TRBJ2-7; D uncertain. V was trimmed by 5 bases and J by 1 base, leaving 15 bases between them. This CDR3 is built from 15 residues. Per germline, CDR1 MDHEN and CDR2 SYDVKM. DNA for the CDR3: TGTGCCAGCAGTCCCGCCGGGTTCGAGTCCTACGAGCAGTACTTC. Encoded protein: CASSPAGFESYEQYF.

The rearrangement links TRBV6-4 to TRBJ2-7; D perhaps matches TRBD1 (5 bases). There are 14 residues in the CDR3. Germline lookup yields CDR1 MRHNA and CDR2 SNTAGT. V was cut by 7 bases and J by 7 bases, with 20 bases left in between. The CDR3 here is CASIHSLRQQEQYF. CDR3 DNA sequence: TGTGCCAGCATACACTCACTTAGACAGCAAGAGCAGTACTTC.

This clone was recorded once. This chain connects TRBV5-1 to TRBJ2-1; the match to TRBD2 covers 12 bases. The germline CDR1 and CDR2 sequences are SGHRS and YFSETQ. The CDR3 extends over 15 amino acids. V shed 3 bases, J shed 9 bases, and the junction held 7 bases outside the gene matches. The CDR3 loop is CASSSRLAGDREQFF. CDR3 DNA sequence: TGCGCCAGCAGCTCCAGACTAGCGGGAGATCGTGAGCAGTTCTTC.